A single sample is the source of the 9 T cell receptor beta chains below, sequenced in a study of T-cell reconstitution after alpha-beta-depleted transplantation in children. Preparation of the TCRbeta library involved a method that used unique molecular identifiers. TCRdb recomputed calls from the PCR reads with MiXCR, one row per CDR3 protein. This sample has under 350,000 distinct CDR3 sequences, with 9.9% found just once. Sequencing used PBMCs from the stem cell graft donor, obtained from the stem cell graft. All receptors come from a human donor who donated a stem cell graft to a child with SCID.

At least ten counts were recorded for this clonotype. In DNA form, the CDR3 reads TGTGCCAGCAGTCCTTTTTCCGGCGCAAGCACAGATACGCAGTATTTT. Its translation: CASSPFSGASTDTQYF. The chain carries TRBV2 and TRBJ2-3, with D unresolved. Germline loops: CDR1 SNHLY, CDR2 FYNNEI. There are 16 residues in the CDR3. V was trimmed by 5 bases and J by 0 bases, leaving 15 bases between them.

The chain combines TRBV6-2 or TRBV6-3 with TRBJ2-1; no clear D. Trimming removed 2 bases at V and 8 bases at J, with 4 bases between. The CDR3 is 11 residues long. CDR1 and CDR2 (germline): MNHEY, SVGEGT. This CDR3 reads CASSYEDEQFF. The CDR3, as DNA: TGTGCCAGCAGTTACGAGGATGAGCAGTTCTTC.

This clonotype was counted a few times. The chain has TRBV27 and TRBJ2-1; no reliable D call. CDR1 is MNHEY and CDR2 is SMNVEV in the germline V gene (reference sequence). The V end was cut by 5 bases, the J end by 8 bases, with 16 bases between. This CDR3 is 14 amino acids long. CDR3 DNA: TGTGCCAGCAGTAACCCTTATGGTAATGATGAGCAGTTCTTC. Translating gives CASSNPYGNDEQFF.

The V and J genes are TRBV29-1 and TRBJ2-7; possibly TRBD2 for D (5 bases). Trimming removed 1 base from V and 5 bases from J, with 21 bases in between. Germline V gene lookup returns CDR1 SQVTM and CDR2 ANQGSEA. The CDR3 loop spans 16 amino acids. The CDR3 reads CSVEAHENGVSDEQYF. CDR3 coding DNA: TGCAGCGTTGAAGCCCACGAGAACGGGGTGTCCGACGAGCAGTACTTC.

Here the CDR3 DNA reads TGCGCCAGCAGCCGTGGGACAGGGCCGTACGAGCAGTACTTC. Protein sequence: CASSRGTGPYEQYF. The chain couples TRBV5-1 to TRBJ2-7; TRBD1 matches at 9 bases. After removal of 4 bases from V and 4 bases from J, the junction contained 6 bases not matched to a gene. Looked up from germline, CDR1 is SGHRS and CDR2 is YFSETQ. The CDR3 sequence is 14 residues long.

There are many counts of this clonotype. The chain recombines TRBV29-1 with TRBJ2-2, with D perhaps TRBD2 (5 bases). The ends were cut back, 7 bases at V and 2 bases at J, with 14 bases in the middle. The CDR3 length is 14 residues. CDR1 is SQVTM and CDR2 is ANQGSEA in the germline V gene. CDR3: CSAISDFNTGELFF. The CDR3 DNA sequence: TGCAGCGCTATTAGCGACTTCAACACCGGGGAGCTGTTTTTT.

V gene TRBV9 combines with J gene TRBJ1-2; possible D gene TRBD1, 5 bases. Trimming left V 0 bases short and J 4 bases short, with 10 bases between. The germline CDR1 and CDR2 sequences are SGDLS and YYNGEE. CDR3 size: 14 residues. In nucleotides, the CDR3 is TGTGCCAGCAGCGTAGAACAGGTGGGCTATGGCTACACCTTC. This codes for CASSVEQVGYGYTF.

The V and J genes are TRBV10-3 and TRBJ2-6; D not certain. Germline CDR1 and CDR2: ENHRY and SYGVKD. Trimming cost V 6 bases and J 1 base, with 4 bases left between them. This CDR3 is built from 13 residues. For the CDR3, the DNA is TGTGCCATCAGCACATCTGGGGCCAACGTCCTGACTTTC. This codes for CAISTSGANVLTF.

This clonotype was counted only a few times. This rearrangement joins TRBV25-1 to TRBJ1-6; tentatively, D is TRBD1 (5 bases). The CDR3 is made up of 15 amino acids. CDR1 is MGHDK and CDR2 is SYGVNS in the germline V gene. V was trimmed by 3 bases and J by 7 bases, leaving 13 bases between them. The CDR3 DNA reads TGTGCCAGCAGTGAGCTTAGGGGCGCGAATTCACCCCTCCACTTT. It translates to CASSELRGANSPLHF.